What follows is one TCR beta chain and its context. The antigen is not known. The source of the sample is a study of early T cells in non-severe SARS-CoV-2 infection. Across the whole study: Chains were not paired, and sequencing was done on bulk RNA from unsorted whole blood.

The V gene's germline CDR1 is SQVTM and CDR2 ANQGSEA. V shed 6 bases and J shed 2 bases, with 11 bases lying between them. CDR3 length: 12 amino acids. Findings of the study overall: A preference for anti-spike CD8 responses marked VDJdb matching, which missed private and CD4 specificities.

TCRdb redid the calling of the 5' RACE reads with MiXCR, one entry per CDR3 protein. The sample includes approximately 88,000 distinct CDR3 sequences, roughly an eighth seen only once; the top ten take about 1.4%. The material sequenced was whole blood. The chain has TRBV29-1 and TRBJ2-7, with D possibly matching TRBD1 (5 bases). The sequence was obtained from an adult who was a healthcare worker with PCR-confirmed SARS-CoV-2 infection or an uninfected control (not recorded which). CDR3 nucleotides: TGCAGCGTCGGACATTCGCCCTACGAGCAGTACTTC. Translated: CSVGHSPYEQYF.